This T cell receptor beta chain was identified in a study of early T cells in non-severe SARS-CoV-2 infection. Study overall: RNA in bulk from unsorted whole blood was sequenced, and chains were unpaired. Broader study findings: Missing private and CD4 specificities, VDJdb matching favored anti-spike CD8 responses.

In its sample, this clonotype is medium-sized (0.01 to 0.1%). What it binds is unknown. The CDR3 covers 15 residues. Looked up from germline, CDR1 is SGHRS and CDR2 is YFSETQ. The V gene end was trimmed by 1 base and the J gene end by 4 bases; junction bases not matched to a gene: 5. Attachment of unique molecular identifiers to individual cDNA molecules was performed. TCRdb reanalysed the 5' RACE reads using MiXCR and keeps one entry per CDR3 protein. Seen here are about 22,000 distinct CDR3 sequences, around 3.3% observed once, and the top ten hold 5.5% to 7%. The chain employs TRBV5-1 and TRBJ1-2, with 9 bases fitting TRBD1. Sequencing used whole blood. The TCR sequence derives from an adult who was a healthcare worker with PCR-confirmed SARS-CoV-2 infection or an uninfected control (not recorded which). The CDR3 DNA sequence: TGCGCCAGCAGCTTGTTATGGGACAGGGTCTATGGCTACACCTTC. It specifies CASSLLWDRVYGYTF.